One T cell receptor beta chain is described in this entry. Repertoires were generated with immunoSEQ multiplex PCR, while TCRdb's copy carries only in-frame clones and drops some. The top ten hold roughly a tenth of the sample, which has about 310,000 clones, nearly 90% seen once. This sample stems from a study of blood T cell repertoires in COVID-19. This CDR3 has 16 residues. Trimming took 6 bases from V and 0 from J; bases not matched to a gene: 10. CDR1 and CDR2 from the germline V gene are SNHLY and FYNNEI. Input material: PBMCs or T cells enriched from blood (not recorded which). This clonotype was sampled from a woman in her 30s who had recovered from COVID-19. V is TRBV2 and J is TRBJ1-2; 7 bases line up with TRBD1. This CDR3 reads CASSSSRDSTNYGYTF. CDR3 coding DNA: TGTGCCAGCAGCTCTTCCCGGGACAGTACTAACTATGGCTACACCTTC.